The entry below gives a single TCR beta chain sequence along with its context. Authors' data handling: Using reference gene primer amplification, nucleated cell counts were estimated. The protocol was immunoSEQ multiplex PCR, while the TCRdb copy is restricted to in-frame clones and leaves out a portion. V and J calls plus clone size are reproduced from that table; the DNA served to infer D and trimming. The sample includes 35,000 to 45,000 clones, about 85% seen only once; the top ten take 30% to 35%. The V and J ends lost 2 bases and 8 bases respectively, with 16 bases between them. Germline V gene sequence: CDR1 SGHVS, CDR2 FNYEAQ. The length of the CDR3 is 15 residues. These data belong to a study of blood T cell repertoires in COVID-19.

V gene TRBV7-6 combines with J gene TRBJ2-1; D might be TRBD2 (5 bases). The clonotype was recovered from a woman of 80 years or more with acute or convalescent COVID-19. The sample was peripheral blood. The CDR3 nucleotides read TGTGCCAGCAGCTTATCCGCGGGCGGCTGGGATGAGCAGTTCTTC. This encodes CASSLSAGGWDEQFF.